The subject of this entry is one TCR beta chain. The repertoire was sequenced with immunoSEQ multiplex PCR; TCRdb's copy has only in-frame clones and lacks some. The table shows about 680,000 clones, with about 90% occurring only once. Germline V gene sequence: CDR1 MNHEY, CDR2 SVGAGI. The CDR3 covers 14 residues. V gave up 7 bases and J gave up 6 bases, with 19 bases separating them. Treatment indicated: around 19 received Ad26.COV2.S at low or high dose, single or two shots; roughly five received placebo; per-sample allocation not given. Samples analyzed were those drawn on day 63 after the first vaccine or placebo injection. An adult donor aged 18-55 years was enrolled in Boston. This sample is part of a study of Ad26.COV2.S vaccination and SARS-CoV-2 variants.

The gene calls are TRBV6-5 and TRBJ2-7, with a weak D call TRBD2 (6 bases). This clonotype was obtained from a person between 18 and 65 years old who received the Ad26.COV2.S COVID-19 vaccine or a placebo. Sequencing was performed on peripheral blood, taken in a trial of Ad26.COV2.S vaccine versus placebo. CDR3 protein: CASIPRGGTLEQYF. The DNA of the CDR3 is TGTGCCAGCATCCCTCGGGGCGGGACTCTCGAGCAGTACTTC.